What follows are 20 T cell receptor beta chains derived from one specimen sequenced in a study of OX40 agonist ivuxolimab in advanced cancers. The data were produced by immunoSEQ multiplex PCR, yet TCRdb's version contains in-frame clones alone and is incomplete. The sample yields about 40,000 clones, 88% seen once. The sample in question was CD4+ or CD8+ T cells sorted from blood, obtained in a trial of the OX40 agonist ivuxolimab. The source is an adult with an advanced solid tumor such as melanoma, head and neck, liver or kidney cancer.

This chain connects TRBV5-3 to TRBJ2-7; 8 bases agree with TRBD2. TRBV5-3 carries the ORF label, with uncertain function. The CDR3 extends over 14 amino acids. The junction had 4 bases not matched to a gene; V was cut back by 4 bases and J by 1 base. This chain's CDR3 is CARSRLARSYEQYF. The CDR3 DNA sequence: TGTGCCAGAAGCCGACTAGCGAGATCCTACGAGCAGTACTTC.

Here the CDR3 reads CASSLAVDTQYF. CDR3 nucleotide sequence: TGTGCCAGCAGCTTAGCAGTGGATACGCAGTATTTT. The rearrangement links TRBV7-9 to TRBJ2-3; D is undetermined. This CDR3 comprises 12 residues. The V gene lost 0 bases and the J gene lost 6 bases, with 4 bases spanning the gap. The germline gives CDR1 SEHNR, CDR2 FQNEAQ (reference sequence).

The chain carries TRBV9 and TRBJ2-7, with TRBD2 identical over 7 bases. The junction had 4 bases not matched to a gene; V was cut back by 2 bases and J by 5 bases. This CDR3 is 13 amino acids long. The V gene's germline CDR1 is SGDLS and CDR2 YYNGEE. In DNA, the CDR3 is TGTGCCAGCAGCGTGCGGGAGTTTGACGAGCAGTACTTC. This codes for CASSVREFDEQYF.

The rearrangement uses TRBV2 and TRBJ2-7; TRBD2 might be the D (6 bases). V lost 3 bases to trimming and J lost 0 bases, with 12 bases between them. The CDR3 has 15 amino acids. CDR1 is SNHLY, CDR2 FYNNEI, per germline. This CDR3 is CASSEGDSNSYEQYF. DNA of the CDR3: TGTGCCAGCAGTGAGGGGGACTCGAACTCCTACGAGCAGTACTTC.

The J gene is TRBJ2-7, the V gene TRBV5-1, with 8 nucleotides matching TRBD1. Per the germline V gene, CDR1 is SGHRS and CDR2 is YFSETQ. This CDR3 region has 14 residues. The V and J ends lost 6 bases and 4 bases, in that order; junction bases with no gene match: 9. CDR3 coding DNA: TGCGCCAGCAATTCAGGACAGGGCACGTACGAGCAGTACTTC. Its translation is CASNSGQGTYEQYF.

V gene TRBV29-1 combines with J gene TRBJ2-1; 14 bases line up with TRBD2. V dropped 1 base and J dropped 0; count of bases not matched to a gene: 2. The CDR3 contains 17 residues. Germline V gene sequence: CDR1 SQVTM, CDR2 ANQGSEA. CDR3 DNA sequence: TGCAGCGTTGAAGGACTAGCGGGAGGGCCCTCCTACAATGAGCAGTTCTTC. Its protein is CSVEGLAGGPSYNEQFF.

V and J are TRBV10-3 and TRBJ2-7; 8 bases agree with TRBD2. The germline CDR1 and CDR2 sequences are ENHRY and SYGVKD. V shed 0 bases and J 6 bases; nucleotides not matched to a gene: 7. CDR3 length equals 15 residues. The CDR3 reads CAISESAGAGAEQYF. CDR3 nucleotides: TGTGCCATCAGTGAGTCGGCGGGAGCGGGGGCCGAGCAGTACTTC.

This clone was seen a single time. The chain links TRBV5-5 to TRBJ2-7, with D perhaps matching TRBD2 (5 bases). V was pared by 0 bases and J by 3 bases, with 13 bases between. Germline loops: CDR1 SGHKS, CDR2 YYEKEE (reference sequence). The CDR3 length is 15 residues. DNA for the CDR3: TGTGCCAGCAGCTTGGTTGGAGGAAACAACTACGAGCAGTACTTC. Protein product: CASSLVGGNNYEQYF.

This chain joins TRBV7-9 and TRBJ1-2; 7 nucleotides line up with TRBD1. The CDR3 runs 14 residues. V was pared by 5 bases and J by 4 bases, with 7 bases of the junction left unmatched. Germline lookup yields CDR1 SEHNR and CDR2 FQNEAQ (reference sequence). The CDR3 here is CASSRQGFGYGYTF. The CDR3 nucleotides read TGTGCCAGCAGCAGACAGGGTTTTGGCTATGGCTACACCTTC.

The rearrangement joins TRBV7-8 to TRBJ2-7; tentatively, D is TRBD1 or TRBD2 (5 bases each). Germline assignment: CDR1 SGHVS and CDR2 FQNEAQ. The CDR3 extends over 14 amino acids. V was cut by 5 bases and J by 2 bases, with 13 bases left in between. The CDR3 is CASSRGAEAYEQYF. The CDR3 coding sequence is TGTGCCAGCAGCCGAGGGGCCGAAGCCTACGAGCAGTACTTC. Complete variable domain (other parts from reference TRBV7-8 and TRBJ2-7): GAGVSQSPRYKVAKRGQDVALRCDPISGHVSLFWYQQALGQGPEFLTYFQNEAQLDKSGLPSDRFFAERPEGSVSTLKIQRTQQEDSAVYLCASSRGAEAYEQYFGPGTRLTVT.

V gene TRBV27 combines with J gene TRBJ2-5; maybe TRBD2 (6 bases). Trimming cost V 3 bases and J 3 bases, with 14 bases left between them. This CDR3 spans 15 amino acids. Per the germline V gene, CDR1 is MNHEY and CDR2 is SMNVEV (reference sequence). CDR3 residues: CASSFVWGEEETQYF. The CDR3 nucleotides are TGTGCCAGCAGTTTCGTCTGGGGGGAGGAAGAGACCCAGTACTTC.

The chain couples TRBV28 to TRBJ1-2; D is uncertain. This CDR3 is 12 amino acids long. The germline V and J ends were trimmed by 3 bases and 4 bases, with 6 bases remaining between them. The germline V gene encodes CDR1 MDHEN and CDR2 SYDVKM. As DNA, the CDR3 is TGTGCCAGCAGTTTTGGCAGCTATGGCTACACCTTC. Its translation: CASSFGSYGYTF.

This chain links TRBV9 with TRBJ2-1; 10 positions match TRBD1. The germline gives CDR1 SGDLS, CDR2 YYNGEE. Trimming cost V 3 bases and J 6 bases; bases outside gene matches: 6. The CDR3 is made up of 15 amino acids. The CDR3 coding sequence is TGTGCCAGCAGCGAAGGGACAGGGGATTCCAATGAGCAGTTCTTC. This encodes CASSEGTGDSNEQFF.

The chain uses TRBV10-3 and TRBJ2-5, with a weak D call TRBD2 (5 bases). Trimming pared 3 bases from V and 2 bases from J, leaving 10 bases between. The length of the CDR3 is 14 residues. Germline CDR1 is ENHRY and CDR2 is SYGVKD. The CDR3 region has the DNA TGTGCCATCAGTGACCTAGGCGGGCAAGAGACCCAGTACTTC. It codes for CAISDLGGQETQYF.

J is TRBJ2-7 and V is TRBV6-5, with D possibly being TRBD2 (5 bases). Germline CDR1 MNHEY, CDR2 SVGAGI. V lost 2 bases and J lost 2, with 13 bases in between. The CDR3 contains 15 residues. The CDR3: CASSYGDYSAYEQYF. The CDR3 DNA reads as TGTGCCAGCAGTTACGGTGACTACTCAGCCTACGAGCAGTACTTC.

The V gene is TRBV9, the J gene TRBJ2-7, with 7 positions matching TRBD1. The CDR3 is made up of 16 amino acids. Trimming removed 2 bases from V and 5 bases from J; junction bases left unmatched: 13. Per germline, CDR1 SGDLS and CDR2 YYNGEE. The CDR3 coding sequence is TGTGCCAGCAGCGTTAATGACCGGGACAGACGCGACGAGCAGTACTTC. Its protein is CASSVNDRDRRDEQYF.

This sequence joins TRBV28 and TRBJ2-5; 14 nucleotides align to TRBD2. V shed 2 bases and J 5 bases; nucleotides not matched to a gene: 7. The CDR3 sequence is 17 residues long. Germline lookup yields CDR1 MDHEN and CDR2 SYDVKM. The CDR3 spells CASSLPYRLAGGETQYF. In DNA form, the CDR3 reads TGTGCCAGCAGTTTACCCTATAGACTAGCGGGAGGGGAGACCCAGTACTTC.

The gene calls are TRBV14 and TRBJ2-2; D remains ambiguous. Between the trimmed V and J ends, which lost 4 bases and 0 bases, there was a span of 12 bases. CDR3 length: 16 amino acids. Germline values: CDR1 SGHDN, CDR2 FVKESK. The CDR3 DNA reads TGTGCCAGCAGCCTCTGGGTGGGCGCGAACACCGGGGAGCTGTTTTTT. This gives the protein CASSLWVGANTGELFF.

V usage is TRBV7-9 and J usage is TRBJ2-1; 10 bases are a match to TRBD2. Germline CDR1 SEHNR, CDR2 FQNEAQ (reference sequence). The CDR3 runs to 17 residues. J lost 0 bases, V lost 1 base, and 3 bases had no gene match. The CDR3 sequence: CASSLVGLADSYNEQFF. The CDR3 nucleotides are TGTGCCAGCAGCTTAGTAGGACTAGCGGACTCCTACAATGAGCAGTTCTTC.

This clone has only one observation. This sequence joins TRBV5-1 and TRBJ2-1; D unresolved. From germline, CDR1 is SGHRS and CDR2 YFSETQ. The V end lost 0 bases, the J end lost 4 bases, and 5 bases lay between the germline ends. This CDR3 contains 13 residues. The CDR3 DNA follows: TGCGCCAGCAGCTTGGGGGGATACAATGAGCAGTTCTTC. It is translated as CASSLGGYNEQFF.